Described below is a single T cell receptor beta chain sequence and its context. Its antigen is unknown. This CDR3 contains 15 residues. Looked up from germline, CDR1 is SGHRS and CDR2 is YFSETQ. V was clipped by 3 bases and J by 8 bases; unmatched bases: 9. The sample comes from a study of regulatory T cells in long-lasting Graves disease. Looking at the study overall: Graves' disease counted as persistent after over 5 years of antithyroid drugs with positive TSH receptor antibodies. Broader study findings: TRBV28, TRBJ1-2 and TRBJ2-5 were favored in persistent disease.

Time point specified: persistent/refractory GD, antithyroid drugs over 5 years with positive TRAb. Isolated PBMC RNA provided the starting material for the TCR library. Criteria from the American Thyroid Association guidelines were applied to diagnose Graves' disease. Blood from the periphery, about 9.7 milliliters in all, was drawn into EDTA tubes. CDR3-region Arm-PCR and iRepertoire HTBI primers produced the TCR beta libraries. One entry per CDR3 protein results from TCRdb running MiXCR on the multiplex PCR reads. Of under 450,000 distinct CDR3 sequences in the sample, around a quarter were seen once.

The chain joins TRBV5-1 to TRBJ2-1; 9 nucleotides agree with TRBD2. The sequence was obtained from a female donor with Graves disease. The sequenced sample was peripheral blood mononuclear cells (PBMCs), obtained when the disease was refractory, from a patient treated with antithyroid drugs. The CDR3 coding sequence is TGCGCCAGCAGCTCGGGAGATAGCGGGAGCGATGAGCAGTTCTTC. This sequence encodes CASSSGDSGSDEQFF. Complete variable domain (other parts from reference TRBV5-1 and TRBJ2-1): KAGVTQTPRYLIKTRGQQVTLSCSPISGHRSVSWYQQTPGQGLQFLFEYFSETQRNKGNFPGRFSGRQFSNSRSEMNVSTLELGDSALYLCASSSGDSGSDEQFFGPGTRLTVL.